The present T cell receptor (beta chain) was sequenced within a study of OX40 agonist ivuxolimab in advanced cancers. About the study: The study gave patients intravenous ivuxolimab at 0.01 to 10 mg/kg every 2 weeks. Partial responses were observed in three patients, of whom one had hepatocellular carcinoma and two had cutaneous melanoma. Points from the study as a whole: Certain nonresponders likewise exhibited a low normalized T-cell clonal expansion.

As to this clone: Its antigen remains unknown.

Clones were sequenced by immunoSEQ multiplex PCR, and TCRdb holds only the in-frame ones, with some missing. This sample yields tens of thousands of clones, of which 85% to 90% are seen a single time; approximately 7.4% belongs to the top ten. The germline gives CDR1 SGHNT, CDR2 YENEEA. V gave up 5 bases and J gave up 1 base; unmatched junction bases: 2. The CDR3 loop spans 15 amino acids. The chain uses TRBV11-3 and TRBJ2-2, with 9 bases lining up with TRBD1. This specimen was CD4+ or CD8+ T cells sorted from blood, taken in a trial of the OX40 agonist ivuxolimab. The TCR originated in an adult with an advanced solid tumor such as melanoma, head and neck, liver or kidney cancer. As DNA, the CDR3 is TGTGCCAGCAGCAAGGACAGGGGGAACACCGGGGAGCTGTTTTTT. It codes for CASSKDRGNTGELFF.